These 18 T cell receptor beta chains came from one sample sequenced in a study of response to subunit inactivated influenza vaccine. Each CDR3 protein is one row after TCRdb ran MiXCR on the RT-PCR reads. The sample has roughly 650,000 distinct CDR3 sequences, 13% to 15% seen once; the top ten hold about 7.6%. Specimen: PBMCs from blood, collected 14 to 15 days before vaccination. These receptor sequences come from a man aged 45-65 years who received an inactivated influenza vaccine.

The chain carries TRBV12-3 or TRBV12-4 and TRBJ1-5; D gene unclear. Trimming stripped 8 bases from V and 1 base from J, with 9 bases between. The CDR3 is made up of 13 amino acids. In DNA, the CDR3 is TGTGCCAGCGGGTCAGTCAGCAATCAGCCCCAGCATTTT. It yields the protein CASGSVSNQPQHF.

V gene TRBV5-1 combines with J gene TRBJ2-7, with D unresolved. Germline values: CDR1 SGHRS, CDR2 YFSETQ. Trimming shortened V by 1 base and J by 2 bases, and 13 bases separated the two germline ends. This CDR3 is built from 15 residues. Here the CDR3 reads CASSLLPVATYEQYF. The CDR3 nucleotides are TGCGCCAGCAGCTTGTTGCCGGTTGCTACCTACGAGCAGTACTTC.

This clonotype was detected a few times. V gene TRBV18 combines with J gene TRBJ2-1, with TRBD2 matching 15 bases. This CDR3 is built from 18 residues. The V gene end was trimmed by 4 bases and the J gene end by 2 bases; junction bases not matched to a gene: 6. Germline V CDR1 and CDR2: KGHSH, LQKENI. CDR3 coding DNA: TGTGCCAGCTCACTAGGGACTAGCGGGAGGCCCCCCTACAATGAGCAGTTCTTC. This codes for CASSLGTSGRPPYNEQFF.

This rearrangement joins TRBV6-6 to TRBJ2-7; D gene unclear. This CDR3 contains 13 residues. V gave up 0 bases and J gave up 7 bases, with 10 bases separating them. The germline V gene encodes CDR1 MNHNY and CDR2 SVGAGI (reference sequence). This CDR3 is CASSYSGSVEQYF. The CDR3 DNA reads TGTGCCAGCAGTTACTCGGGGTCCGTAGAGCAGTACTTC.

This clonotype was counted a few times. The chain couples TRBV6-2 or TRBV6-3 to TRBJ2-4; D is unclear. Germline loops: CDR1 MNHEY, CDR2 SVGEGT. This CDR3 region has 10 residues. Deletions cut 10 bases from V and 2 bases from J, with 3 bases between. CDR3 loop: CATPKNIQYF. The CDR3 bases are TGTGCCACACCCAAAAACATTCAGTACTTC.

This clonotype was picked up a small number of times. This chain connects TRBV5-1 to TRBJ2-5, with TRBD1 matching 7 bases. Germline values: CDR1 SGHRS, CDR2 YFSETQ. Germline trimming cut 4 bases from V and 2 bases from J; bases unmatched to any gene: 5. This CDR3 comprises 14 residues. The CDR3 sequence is CASSGTTGQETQYF. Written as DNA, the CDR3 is TGCGCCAGCAGCGGTACGACAGGGCAAGAGACCCAGTACTTC.

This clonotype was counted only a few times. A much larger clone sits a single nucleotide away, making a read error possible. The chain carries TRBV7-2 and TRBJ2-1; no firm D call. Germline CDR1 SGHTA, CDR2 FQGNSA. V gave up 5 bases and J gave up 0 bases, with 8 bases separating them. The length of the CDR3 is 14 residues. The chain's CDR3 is CASSHDSSYNEQFF. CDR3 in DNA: TGTGCCAGCAGCCACGATAGCTCCTACAATGAGCAGTTCTTC. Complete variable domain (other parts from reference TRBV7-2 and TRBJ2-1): GAGVSQSPSNKVTEKGKDVELRCDPISGHTALYWYRQSLGQGLEFLIYFQGNSAPDKSGLPSDRFSAERTGGSVSTLTIQRTQQEDSAVYLCASSHDSSYNEQFFGPGTRLTVL.

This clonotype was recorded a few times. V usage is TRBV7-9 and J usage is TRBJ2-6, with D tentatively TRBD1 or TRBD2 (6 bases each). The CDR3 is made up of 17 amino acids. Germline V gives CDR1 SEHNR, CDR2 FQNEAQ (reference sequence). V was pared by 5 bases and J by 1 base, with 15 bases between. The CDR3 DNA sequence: TGTGCCAGCAGCGGGGGGCTAGCCCCTTCTGGGGCCAACGTCCTGACTTTC. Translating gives CASSGGLAPSGANVLTF.

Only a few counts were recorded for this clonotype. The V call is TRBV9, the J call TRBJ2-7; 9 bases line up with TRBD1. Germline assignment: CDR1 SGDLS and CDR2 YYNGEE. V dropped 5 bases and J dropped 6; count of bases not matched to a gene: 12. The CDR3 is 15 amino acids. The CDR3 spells CASSQSGQGSGEQYF. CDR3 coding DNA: TGTGCCAGCAGTCAGTCGGGACAGGGATCCGGCGAGCAGTACTTC.

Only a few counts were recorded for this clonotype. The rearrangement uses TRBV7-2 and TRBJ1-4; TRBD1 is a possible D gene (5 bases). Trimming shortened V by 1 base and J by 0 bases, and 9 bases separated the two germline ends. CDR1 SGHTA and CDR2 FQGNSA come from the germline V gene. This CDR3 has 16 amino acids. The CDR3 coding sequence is TGTGCCAGCAGCTTAGACAGGCCTGCAACTAATGAAAAACTGTTTTTT. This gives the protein CASSLDRPATNEKLFF.

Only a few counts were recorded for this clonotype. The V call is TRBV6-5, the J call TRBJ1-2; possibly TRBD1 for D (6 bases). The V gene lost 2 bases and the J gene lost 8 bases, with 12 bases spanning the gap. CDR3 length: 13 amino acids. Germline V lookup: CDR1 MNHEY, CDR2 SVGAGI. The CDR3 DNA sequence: TGTGCCAGCAGTTACGCCACAGGGCTCGGCTACACCTTC. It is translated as CASSYATGLGYTF.

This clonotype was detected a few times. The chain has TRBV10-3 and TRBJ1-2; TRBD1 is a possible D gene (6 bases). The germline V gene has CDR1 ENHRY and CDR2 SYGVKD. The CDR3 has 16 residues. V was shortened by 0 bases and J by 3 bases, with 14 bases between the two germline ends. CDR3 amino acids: CAISESYRVRYYGYTF. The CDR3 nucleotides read TGTGCCATCAGTGAGTCTTACAGGGTCCGTTACTATGGCTACACCTTC.

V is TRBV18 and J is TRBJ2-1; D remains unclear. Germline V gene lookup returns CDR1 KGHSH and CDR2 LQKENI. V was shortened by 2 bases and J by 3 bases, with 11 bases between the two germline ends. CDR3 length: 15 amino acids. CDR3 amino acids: CASSPTKYRYNEQFF. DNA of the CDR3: TGTGCCAGCTCACCAACTAAGTACCGCTACAATGAGCAGTTCTTC.

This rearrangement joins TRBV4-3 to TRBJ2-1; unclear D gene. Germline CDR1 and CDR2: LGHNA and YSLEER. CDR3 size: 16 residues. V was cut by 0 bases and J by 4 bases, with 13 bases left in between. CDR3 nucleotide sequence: TGCGCCAGCAGCCAAGAGCCCCCCCACTCTTACAATGAGCAGTTCTTC. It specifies CASSQEPPHSYNEQFF.

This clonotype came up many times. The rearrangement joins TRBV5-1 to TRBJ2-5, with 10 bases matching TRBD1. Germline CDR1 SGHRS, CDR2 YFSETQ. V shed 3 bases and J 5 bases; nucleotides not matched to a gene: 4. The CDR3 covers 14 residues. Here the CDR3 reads CASSWGTGAETQYF. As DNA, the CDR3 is TGCGCCAGCAGCTGGGGGACAGGGGCTGAGACCCAGTACTTC.

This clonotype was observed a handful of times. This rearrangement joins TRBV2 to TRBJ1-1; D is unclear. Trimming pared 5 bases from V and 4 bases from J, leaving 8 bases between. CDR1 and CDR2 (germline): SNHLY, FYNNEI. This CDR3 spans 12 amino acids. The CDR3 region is CASSSRSTEAFF. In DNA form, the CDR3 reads TGTGCCAGCAGTTCTCGGAGCACTGAAGCTTTCTTT.

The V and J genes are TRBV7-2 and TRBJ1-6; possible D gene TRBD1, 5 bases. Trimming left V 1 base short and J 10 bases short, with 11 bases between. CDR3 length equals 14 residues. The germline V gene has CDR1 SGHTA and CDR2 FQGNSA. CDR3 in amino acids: CASSLGQFFSPLHF. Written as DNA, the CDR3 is TGTGCCAGCAGCTTAGGACAGTTTTTCTCACCCCTCCACTTT.

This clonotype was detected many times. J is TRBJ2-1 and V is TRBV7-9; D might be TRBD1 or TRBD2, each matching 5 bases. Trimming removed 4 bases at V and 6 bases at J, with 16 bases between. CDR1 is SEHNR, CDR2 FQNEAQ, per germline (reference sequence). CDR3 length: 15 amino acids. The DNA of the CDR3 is TGTGCCAGCAGCTCTGGGGGTAATCGGGGCAATGAGCAGTTCTTC. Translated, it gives CASSSGGNRGNEQFF.